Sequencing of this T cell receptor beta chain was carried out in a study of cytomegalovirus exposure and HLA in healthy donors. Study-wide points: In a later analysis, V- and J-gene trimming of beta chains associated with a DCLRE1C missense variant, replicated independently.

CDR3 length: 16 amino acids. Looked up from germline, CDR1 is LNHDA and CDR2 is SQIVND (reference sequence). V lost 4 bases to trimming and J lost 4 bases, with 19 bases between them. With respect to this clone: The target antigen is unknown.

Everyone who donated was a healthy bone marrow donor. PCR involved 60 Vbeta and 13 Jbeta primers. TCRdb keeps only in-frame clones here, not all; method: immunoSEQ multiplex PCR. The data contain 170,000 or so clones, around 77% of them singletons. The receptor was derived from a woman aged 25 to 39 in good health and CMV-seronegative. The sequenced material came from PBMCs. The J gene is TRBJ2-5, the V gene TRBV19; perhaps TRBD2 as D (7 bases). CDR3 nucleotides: TGTGCCAGTAGTACCTGGACTAGGCCCAGGGGAGAGACCCAGTACTTC. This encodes CASSTWTRPRGETQYF.